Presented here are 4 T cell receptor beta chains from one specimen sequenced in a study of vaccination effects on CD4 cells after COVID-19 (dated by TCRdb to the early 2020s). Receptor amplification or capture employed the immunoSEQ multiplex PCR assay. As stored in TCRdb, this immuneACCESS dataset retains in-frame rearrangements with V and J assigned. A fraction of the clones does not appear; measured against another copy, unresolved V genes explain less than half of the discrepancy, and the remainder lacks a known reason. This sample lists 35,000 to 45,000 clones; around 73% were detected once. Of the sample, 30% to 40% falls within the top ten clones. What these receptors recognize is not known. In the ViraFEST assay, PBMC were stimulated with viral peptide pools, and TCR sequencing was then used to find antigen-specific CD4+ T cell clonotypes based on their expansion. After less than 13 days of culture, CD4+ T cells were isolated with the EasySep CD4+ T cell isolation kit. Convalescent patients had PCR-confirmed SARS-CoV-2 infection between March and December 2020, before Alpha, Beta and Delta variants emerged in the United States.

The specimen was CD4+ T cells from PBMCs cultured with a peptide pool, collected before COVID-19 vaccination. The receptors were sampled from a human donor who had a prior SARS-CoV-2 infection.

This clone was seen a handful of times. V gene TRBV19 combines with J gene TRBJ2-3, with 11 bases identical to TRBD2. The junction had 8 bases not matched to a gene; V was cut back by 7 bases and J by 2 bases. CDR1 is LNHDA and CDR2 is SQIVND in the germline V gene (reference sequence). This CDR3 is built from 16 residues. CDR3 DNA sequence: TGTGCCAGTACTAGGTCTAGCGGGGGGACCACAGATACGCAGTATTTT. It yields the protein CASTRSSGGTTDTQYF.

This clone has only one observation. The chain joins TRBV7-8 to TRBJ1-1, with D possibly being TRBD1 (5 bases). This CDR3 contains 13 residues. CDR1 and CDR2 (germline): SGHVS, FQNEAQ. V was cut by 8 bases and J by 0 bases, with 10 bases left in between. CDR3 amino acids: CASRRGMNTEAFF. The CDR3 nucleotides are TGTGCCAGCCGCCGGGGGATGAACACTGAAGCTTTCTTT.

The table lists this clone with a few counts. In DNA form, the CDR3 reads TGTGCCAGCACTAAAGGTGGGAGGGAGACCCAGTACTTC. This codes for CASTKGGRETQYF. The rearrangement joins TRBV6-7 to TRBJ2-5; maybe TRBD2 (6 bases). TRBV6-7 is placed among ORFs of uncertain function. The V gene lost 7 bases and the J gene lost 5 bases, with 14 bases spanning the gap. The CDR3 runs 13 residues.

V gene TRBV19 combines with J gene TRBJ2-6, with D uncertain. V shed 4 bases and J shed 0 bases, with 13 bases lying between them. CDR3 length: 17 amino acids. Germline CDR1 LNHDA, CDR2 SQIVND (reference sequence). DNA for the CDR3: TGTGCCAGTAGTACCGGCAGGCCTCACTCTGGGGCCAACGTCCTGACTTTC. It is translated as CASSTGRPHSGANVLTF.